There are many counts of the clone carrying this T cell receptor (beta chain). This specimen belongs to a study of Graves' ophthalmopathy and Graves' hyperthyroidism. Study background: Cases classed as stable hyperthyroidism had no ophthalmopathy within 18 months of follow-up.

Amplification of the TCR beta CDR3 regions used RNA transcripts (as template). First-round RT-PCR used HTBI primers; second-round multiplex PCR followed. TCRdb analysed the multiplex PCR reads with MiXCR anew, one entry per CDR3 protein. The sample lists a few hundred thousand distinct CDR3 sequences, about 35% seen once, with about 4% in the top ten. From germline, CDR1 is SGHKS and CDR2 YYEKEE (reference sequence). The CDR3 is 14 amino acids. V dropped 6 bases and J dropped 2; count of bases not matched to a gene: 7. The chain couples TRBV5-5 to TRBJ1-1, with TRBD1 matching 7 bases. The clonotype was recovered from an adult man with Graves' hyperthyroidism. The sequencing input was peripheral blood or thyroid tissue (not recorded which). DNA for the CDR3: TGTGCCAGCACACTCCGGGACAGAAACACTGAAGCTTTCTTT. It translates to CASTLRDRNTEAFF.